A selection of T cell receptor beta chains follows, all from one sample in a study of blood T cell repertoires in COVID-19. Sequencing was performed with immunoSEQ multiplex PCR; in TCRdb, only in-frame clones are kept and a portion is missing. The table lists 260,000 or so clones, 85% to 90% of them singletons, with 15% to 17% in the top ten. Sequencing used PBMCs or T cells enriched from blood (not recorded which). These receptors were taken from a man aged 18 to 35 who had recovered from COVID-19. Each CDR3 is given with its conserved first and last residue. The D gene is left open where the match is weak. The size entry is marked missing in some rows and otherwise reads once, few, many or a size class.

j_gene: TRBJ2-3; d_gene: TRBD2; abundance: NA; v_gene: TRBV30; CDR3aa: CAWSGGAADTQYF; CDR3nt: TGTGCCTGGAGCGGGGGGGCTGCAGATACGCAGTATTTT
j_gene: TRBJ2-4; d_gene: TRBD2; abundance: NA; v_gene: TRBV6-6; CDR3aa: CATRSGRGGNIQYF; CDR3nt: TGTGCCACCCGGTCCGGGAGGGGCGGAAACATTCAGTACTTC
j_gene: TRBJ1-2; d_gene: NA; abundance: NA; v_gene: TRBV2; CDR3aa: CASRDSGYGYTF; CDR3nt: TGTGCCAGCAGGGACAGTGGGTATGGCTACACCTTC
j_gene: TRBJ2-3; d_gene: NA; abundance: NA; v_gene: TRBV12-3/TRBV12-4; CDR3aa: CASSSTDTQYF; CDR3nt: TGTGCCAGCTCCTCGACAGATACGCAGTATTTT
j_gene: TRBJ2-7; d_gene: NA; abundance: NA; v_gene: TRBV5-1; CDR3aa: CASSSIRGTMREQYF; CDR3nt: TGCGCCAGCAGCTCGATCAGGGGTACTATGAGGGAGCAGTACTTC
j_gene: TRBJ2-1; d_gene: TRBD2; abundance: once; v_gene: TRBV7-6; CDR3aa: CASSLAAGEDYNEQFF; CDR3nt: TGTGCCAGCAGCTTAGCGGCGGGAGAAGACTACAATGAGCAGTTCTTC
j_gene: TRBJ1-4; d_gene: TRBD1; abundance: NA; v_gene: TRBV27; CDR3aa: CASSLRGTVSKKLFF; CDR3nt: TGTGCCAGCAGTTTACGGGGGACAGTAAGTAAAAAACTGTTTTTT
j_gene: TRBJ2-1; d_gene: TRBD2; abundance: NA; v_gene: TRBV7-9; CDR3aa: CASSLSREGLYNEQFF; CDR3nt: TGTGCCAGCAGCCTGTCGCGGGAGGGCCTATACAATGAGCAGTTCTTC
j_gene: TRBJ1-6; d_gene: NA; abundance: NA; v_gene: TRBV27; CDR3aa: CASSTPLREGRTRSPLHF; CDR3nt: TGTGCCAGCTCCACACCTCTACGGGAAGGCAGGACGCGCTCACCCCTCCACTTT
j_gene: TRBJ2-1; d_gene: NA; abundance: NA; v_gene: TRBV11-3; CDR3aa: CASSLGSGIEQFF; CDR3nt: TGTGCCAGCAGCTTAGGATCCGGGATCGAGCAGTTCTTC
j_gene: TRBJ1-5; d_gene: TRBD1; abundance: few; v_gene: TRBV20-1; CDR3aa: CSASRQGDQPQHF; CDR3nt: TGCAGTGCTAGTAGACAGGGTGACCAGCCCCAGCATTTT
j_gene: TRBJ1-5; d_gene: NA; abundance: NA; v_gene: TRBV28; CDR3aa: CASSRMGRHSNQPQHF; CDR3nt: TGTGCCAGCAGTAGGATGGGGCGGCATAGCAATCAGCCCCAGCATTTT
j_gene: TRBJ2-7; d_gene: TRBD1; abundance: NA; v_gene: TRBV23-1; CDR3aa: CASSPQEKTRTGSYEQYF; CDR3nt: TGCGCCAGCAGTCCCCAGGAAAAGACCCGGACAGGATCCTACGAGCAGTACTTC
j_gene: TRBJ2-1; d_gene: NA; abundance: NA; v_gene: TRBV5-8; CDR3aa: CASSLTGFSYNEQFF; CDR3nt: TGTGCCAGCAGCTTGACAGGGTTCTCCTACAATGAGCAGTTCTTC
j_gene: TRBJ1-2; d_gene: TRBD1; abundance: few; v_gene: TRBV5-1; CDR3aa: CASSLQTGTGQGYTF; CDR3nt: TGCGCCAGCAGCTTACAAACCGGGACAGGTCAGGGCTACACCTTC
j_gene: TRBJ1-1; d_gene: NA; abundance: NA; v_gene: TRBV28; CDR3aa: CASRRNMNTEAFF; CDR3nt: TGTGCCAGCAGGAGGAACATGAACACTGAAGCTTTCTTT
j_gene: TRBJ1-2; d_gene: NA; abundance: NA; v_gene: TRBV10-3; CDR3aa: CAISDQRPRWGRSGYTF; CDR3nt: TGTGCCATCAGTGACCAGCGACCTCGGTGGGGCAGATCTGGCTACACCTTC
j_gene: TRBJ2-3; d_gene: NA; abundance: NA; v_gene: TRBV9; CDR3aa: CASSRSSTDTQYF; CDR3nt: TGTGCCAGCAGCCGTAGTAGCACAGATACGCAGTATTTT
j_gene: TRBJ2-5; d_gene: TRBD1; abundance: NA; v_gene: TRBV24-1; CDR3aa: CATSDYRGETQYF; CDR3nt: TGTGCCACCAGTGACTACAGGGGAGAGACCCAGTACTTC
j_gene: TRBJ1-2; d_gene: TRBD1; abundance: NA; v_gene: TRBV19; CDR3aa: CASSLTGQASYGYTF; CDR3nt: TGTGCCAGTAGTCTCACTGGACAGGCGAGCTATGGCTACACCTTC
j_gene: TRBJ2-7; d_gene: TRBD2; abundance: NA; v_gene: TRBV30; CDR3aa: CAWSLGWGLAGVSYEQYF; CDR3nt: TGTGCCTGGAGCTTAGGGTGGGGACTAGCGGGAGTATCTTACGAGCAGTACTTC
j_gene: TRBJ2-5; d_gene: NA; abundance: few; v_gene: TRBV2; CDR3aa: CASKSAGETQYF; CDR3nt: TGTGCCAGCAAGTCCGCGGGAGAGACCCAGTACTTC